The T cell receptor beta chain described here comes from a study of Graves' ophthalmopathy and Graves' hyperthyroidism. The TCR beta CDR3 regions underwent amplification from RNA transcripts. In the first round, RT-PCR was carried out with HTBI primers, and a multiplex PCR formed the second round. TCRdb ran MiXCR on the multiplex PCR reads and lists one entry per CDR3 protein. This sample has roughly 700,000 distinct CDR3 sequences, with around 40% found just once. This sequence originates from an adult man with Graves' ophthalmopathy. The sequenced sample was peripheral blood.

The DNA for the CDR3 is TGTGCCAGCAGCCAAGGTGCAGCGGGAGTAGGCTACGAGCAGTACTTC. Residues: CASSQGAAGVGYEQYF. The genes are TRBV3-1 and TRBJ2-7, with 8 bases fitting TRBD2. Losses at the gene ends were 1 base for V and 3 bases for J; bases not matched to a gene: 8. The germline V gene encodes CDR1 LGHDT and CDR2 YNNKEL (reference sequence). The CDR3 has 16 amino acids.